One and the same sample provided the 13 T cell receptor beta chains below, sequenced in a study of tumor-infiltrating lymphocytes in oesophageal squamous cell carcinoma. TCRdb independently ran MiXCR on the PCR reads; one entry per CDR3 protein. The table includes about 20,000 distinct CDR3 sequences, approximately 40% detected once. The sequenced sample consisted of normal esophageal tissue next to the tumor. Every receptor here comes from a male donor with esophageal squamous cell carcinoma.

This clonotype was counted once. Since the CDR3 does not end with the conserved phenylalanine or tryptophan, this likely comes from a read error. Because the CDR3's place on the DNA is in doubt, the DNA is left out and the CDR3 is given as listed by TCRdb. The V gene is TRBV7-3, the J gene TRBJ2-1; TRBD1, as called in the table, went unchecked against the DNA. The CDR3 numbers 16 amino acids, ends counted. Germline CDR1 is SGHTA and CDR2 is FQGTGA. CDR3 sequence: CASSKDRGNSPLHFGN.

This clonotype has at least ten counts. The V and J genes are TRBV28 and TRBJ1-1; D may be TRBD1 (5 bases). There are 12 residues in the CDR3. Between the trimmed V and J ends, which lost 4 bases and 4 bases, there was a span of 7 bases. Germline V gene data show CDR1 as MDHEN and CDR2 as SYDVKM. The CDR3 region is CASSSGLTEAFF. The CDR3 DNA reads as TGTGCCAGCAGTTCAGGGCTCACTGAAGCTTTCTTT.

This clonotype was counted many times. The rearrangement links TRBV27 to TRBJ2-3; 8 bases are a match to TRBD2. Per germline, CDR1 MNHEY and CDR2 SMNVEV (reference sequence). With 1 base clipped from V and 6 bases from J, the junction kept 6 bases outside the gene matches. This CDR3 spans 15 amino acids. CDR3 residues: CASSLWSGGPDTQYF. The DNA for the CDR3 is TGTGCCAGCAGTTTATGGTCGGGAGGGCCTGATACGCAGTATTTT.

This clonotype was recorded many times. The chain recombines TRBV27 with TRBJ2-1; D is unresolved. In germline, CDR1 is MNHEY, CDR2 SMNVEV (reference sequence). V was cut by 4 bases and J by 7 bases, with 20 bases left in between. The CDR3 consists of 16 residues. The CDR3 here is CASSSRPGLRTNEQFF. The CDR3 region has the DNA TGTGCCAGCAGTTCCAGACCGGGCCTACGAACAAATGAGCAGTTCTTC.

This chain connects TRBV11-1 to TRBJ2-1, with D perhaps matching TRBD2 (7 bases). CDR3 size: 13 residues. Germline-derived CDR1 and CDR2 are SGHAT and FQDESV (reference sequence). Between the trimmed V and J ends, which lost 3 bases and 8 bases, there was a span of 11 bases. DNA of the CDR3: TGTGCCAGCAGCTTGGGGGGGGGCGATGAGCAGTTCTTC. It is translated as CASSLGGGDEQFF.

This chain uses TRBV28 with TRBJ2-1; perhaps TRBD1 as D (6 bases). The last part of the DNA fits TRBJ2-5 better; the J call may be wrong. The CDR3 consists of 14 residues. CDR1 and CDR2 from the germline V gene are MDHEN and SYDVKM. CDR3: CASSFMGAQATQYF. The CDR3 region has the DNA TGTGCCAGCAGTTTTATGGGGGCCCAAGCAACCCAGTACTTC.

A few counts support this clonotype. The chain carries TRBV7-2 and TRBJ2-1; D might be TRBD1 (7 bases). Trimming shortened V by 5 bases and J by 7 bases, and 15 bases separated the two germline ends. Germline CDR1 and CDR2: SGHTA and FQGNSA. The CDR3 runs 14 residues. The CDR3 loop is CASSPKTGRNEQFF. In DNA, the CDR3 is TGTGCCAGCAGCCCCAAGACAGGGAGGAATGAGCAGTTCTTC. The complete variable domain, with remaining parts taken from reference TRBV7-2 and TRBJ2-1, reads GAGVSQSPSNKVTEKGKDVELRCDPISGHTALYWYRQSLGQGLEFLIYFQGNSAPDKSGLPSDRFSAERTGGSVSTLTIQRTQQEDSAVYLCASSPKTGRNEQFFGPGTRLTVL.

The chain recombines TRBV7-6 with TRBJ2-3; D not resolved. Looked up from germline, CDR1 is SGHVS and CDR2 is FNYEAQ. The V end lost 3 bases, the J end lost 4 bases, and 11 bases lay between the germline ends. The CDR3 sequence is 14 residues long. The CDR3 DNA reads TGTGCCAGCAGCTTGGCCTTGAGTCCAGATACGCAGTATTTT. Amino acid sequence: CASSLALSPDTQYF.

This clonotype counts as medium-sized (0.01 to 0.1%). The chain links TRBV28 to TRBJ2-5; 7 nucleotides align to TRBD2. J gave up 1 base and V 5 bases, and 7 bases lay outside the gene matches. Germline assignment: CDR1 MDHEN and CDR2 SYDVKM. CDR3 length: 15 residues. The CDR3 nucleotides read TGTGCCAGCAGTATTCGAGCGGGAATCCAAGAGACCCAGTACTTC. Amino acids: CASSIRAGIQETQYF.

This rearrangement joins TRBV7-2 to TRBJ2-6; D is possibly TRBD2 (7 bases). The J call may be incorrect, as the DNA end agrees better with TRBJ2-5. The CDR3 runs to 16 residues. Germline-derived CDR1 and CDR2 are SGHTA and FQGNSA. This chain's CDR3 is CASSLRRGAPQGGQYF. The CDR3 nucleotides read TGTGCCAGCAGTCTACGCCGGGGGGCACCCCAGGGAGGCCAGTACTTC.

The CDR3: CASSEYTGEETQYF. DNA for the CDR3: TGTGCCAGCAGTGAATATACAGGGGAAGAGACCCAGTACTTC. The V gene is TRBV6-1, the J gene TRBJ2-5; 7 positions agree with TRBD1. The CDR3 has 14 residues. V lost 2 bases and J lost 3; bases outside the gene matches: 3. Germline V lookup: CDR1 MNHNS, CDR2 SASEGT.

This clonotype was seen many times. CDR3 nucleotides: TGCGCCAGCAGCTCCGGGAACGTGGGTTTCCAAGAGACCCAGTACTTC. As protein: CASSSGNVGFQETQYF. The chain couples TRBV5-1 to TRBJ2-5; tentatively, D is TRBD2 (5 bases). CDR1 and CDR2 (germline): SGHRS, YFSETQ. The CDR3 consists of 16 residues. Trimming took off 3 bases at V and 1 base at J, with 16 bases between the two ends.

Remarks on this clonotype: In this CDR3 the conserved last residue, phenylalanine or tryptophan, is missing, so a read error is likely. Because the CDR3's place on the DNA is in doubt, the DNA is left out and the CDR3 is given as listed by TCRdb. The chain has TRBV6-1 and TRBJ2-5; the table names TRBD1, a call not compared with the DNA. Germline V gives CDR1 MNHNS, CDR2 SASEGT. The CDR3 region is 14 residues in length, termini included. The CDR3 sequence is CASSRDGLGYTFGS.